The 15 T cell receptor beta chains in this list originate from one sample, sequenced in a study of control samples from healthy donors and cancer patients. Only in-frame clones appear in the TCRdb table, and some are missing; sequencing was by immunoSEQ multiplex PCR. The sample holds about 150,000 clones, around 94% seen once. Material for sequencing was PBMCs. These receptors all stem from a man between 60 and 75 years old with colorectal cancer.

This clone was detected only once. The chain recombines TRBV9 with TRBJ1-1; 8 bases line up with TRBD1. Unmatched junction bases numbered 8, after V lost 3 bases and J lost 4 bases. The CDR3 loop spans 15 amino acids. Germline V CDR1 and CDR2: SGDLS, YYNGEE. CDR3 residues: CASSGRQGPLTEAFF. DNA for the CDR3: TGTGCCAGCAGCGGGAGACAGGGGCCACTCACTGAAGCTTTCTTT.

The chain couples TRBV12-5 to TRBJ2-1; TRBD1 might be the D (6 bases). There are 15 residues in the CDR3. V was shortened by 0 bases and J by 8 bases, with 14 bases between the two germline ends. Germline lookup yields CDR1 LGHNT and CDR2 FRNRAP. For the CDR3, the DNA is TGTGCTAGTGGTTTGGTACGCAGGGGCCCGGATGAGCAGTTCTTC. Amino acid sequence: CASGLVRRGPDEQFF.

CDR3 loop: CASSRNQGPPTDTQYF. The CDR3 nucleotides are TGTGCCAGCAGCCGAAACCAAGGACCTCCGACAGATACGCAGTATTTT. The chain is built from TRBV9 and TRBJ2-3; no reliable D call. V was pared by 4 bases and J by 3 bases, with 18 bases between. Germline V gene data show CDR1 as SGDLS and CDR2 as YYNGEE. The CDR3 has 16 amino acids.

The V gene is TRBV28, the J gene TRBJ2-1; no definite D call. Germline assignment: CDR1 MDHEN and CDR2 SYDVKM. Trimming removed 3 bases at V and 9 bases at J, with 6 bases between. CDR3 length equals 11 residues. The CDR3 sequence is CASSFIGEQFF. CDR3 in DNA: TGTGCCAGCAGTTTCATTGGTGAGCAGTTCTTC. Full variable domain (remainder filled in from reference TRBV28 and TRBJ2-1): DVKVTQSSRYLVKRTGEKVFLECVQDMDHENMFWYRQDPGLGLRLIYFSYDVKMKEKGDIPEGYSVSREKKERFSLILESASTNQTSMYLCASSFIGEQFFGPGTRLTVL.

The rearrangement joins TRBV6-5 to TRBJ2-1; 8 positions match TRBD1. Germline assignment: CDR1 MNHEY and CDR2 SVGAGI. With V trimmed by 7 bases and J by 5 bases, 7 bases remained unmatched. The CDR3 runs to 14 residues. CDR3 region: CASTRQGADNEQFF. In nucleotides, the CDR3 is TGTGCCAGCACACGGCAGGGGGCGGACAATGAGCAGTTCTTC.

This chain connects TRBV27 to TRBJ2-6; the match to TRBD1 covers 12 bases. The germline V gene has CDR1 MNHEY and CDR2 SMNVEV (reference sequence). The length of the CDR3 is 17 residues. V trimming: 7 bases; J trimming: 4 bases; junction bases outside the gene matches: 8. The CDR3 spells CASTPGQGASGANVLTF. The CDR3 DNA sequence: TGTGCCAGCACCCCGGGACAGGGGGCGTCGGGGGCCAACGTCCTGACTTTC.

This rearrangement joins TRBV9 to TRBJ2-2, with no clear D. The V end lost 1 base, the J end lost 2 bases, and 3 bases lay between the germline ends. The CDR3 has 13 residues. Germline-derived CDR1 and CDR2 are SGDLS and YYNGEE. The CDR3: CASSVINTGELFF. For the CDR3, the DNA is TGTGCCAGCAGCGTAATAAACACCGGGGAGCTGTTTTTT.

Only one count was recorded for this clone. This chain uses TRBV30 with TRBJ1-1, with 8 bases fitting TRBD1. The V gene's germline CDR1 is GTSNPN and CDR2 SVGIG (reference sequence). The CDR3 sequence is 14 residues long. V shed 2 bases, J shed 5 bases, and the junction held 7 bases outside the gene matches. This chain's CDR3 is CAWSITGGGTEAFF. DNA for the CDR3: TGTGCCTGGAGTATCACAGGGGGGGGGACTGAAGCTTTCTTT.

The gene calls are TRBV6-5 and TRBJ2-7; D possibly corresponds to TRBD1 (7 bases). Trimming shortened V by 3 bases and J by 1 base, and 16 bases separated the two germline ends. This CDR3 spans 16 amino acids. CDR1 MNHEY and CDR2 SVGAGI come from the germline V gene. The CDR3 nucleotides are TGTGCCAGCAGTTATGATCCCAGGGGGGTTTCCTACGAGCAGTACTTC. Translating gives CASSYDPRGVSYEQYF.

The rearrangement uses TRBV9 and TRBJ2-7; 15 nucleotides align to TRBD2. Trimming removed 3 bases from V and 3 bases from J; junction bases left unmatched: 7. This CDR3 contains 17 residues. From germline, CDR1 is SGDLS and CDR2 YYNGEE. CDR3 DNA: TGTGCCAGCAGCGAATCCGGGACTAGCGGGGGGCTCTACGAGCAGTACTTC. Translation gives CASSESGTSGGLYEQYF.

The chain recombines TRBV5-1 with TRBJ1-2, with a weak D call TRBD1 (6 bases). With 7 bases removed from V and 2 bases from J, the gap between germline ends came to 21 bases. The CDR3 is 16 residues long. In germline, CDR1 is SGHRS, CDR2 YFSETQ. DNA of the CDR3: TGCGCCAGCGCTGCTGCCACGGGGGACAACAACTATGGCTACACCTTC. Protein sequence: CASAAATGDNNYGYTF.

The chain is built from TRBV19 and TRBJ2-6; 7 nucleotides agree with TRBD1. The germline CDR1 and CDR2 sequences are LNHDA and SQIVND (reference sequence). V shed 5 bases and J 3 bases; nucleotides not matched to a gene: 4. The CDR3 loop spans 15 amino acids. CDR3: CASSPDRDGANVLTF. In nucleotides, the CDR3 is TGTGCCAGTAGTCCAGACAGGGATGGGGCCAACGTCCTGACTTTC.

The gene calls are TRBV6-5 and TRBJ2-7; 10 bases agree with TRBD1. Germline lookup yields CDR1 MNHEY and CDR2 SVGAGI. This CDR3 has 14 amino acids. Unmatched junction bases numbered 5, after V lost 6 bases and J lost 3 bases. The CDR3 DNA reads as TGTGCCAGCAGGTACGGACAGGGGGTCTACGAGCAGTACTTC. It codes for CASRYGQGVYEQYF.

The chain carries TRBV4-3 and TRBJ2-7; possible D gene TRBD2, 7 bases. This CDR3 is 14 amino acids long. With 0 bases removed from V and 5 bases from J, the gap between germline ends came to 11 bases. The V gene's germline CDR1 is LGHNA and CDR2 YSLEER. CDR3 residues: CASSQELRGHEQYF. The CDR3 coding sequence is TGCGCCAGCAGCCAAGAGTTGCGGGGGCACGAGCAGTACTTC.

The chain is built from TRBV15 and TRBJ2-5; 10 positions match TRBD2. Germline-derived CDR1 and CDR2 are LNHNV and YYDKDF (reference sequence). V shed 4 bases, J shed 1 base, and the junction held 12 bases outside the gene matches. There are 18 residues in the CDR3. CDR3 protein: CATSNERGGPKTQETQYF. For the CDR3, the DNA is TGTGCCACCAGCAACGAGCGGGGGGGCCCCAAAACCCAAGAGACCCAGTACTTC.